Below, 27 T cell receptor beta chains from the same sample are listed, as sequenced in a study of T cell responses to AZD1222 COVID-19 vaccine. Repertoires were generated with immunoSEQ multiplex PCR, while TCRdb's copy carries only in-frame clones and drops some. The table has some 130,000 clones, 88% seen once. Material: peripheral blood, obtained on day 0 of AZD1222 vaccination. The receptors derive from an adult in good health.

V gene TRBV30 combines with J gene TRBJ1-6; D ambiguous. The CDR3 consists of 14 residues. V lost 5 bases to trimming and J lost 0 bases, with 8 bases between them. Germline CDR1 reads GTSNPN; CDR2 reads SVGIG (reference sequence). The CDR3 bases are TGTGCCTGGGGATCGAGCTCCTATAATTCACCCCTCCACTTT. This translates into CAWGSSSYNSPLHF.

V and J are TRBV5-1 and TRBJ2-3, with 7 positions matching TRBD2. This CDR3 has 17 amino acids. Germline V lookup: CDR1 SGHRS, CDR2 YFSETQ. The ends lost 1 base at V and 2 bases at J; junction bases unmatched: 10. CDR3 sequence: CASSLLGAGSSTDTQYF. The CDR3 nucleotides are TGCGCCAGCAGCTTGTTAGGAGCGGGGTCTTCCACAGATACGCAGTATTTT.

This clone showed up just once. The rearrangement joins TRBV27 to TRBJ2-7, with 11 bases that match TRBD1. CDR1 and CDR2 from the germline V gene are MNHEY and SMNVEV (reference sequence). The V segment lost 6 bases and the J segment 6 bases; nucleotides outside the gene matches: 4. CDR3 length: 13 residues. The CDR3 reads CASRGQGVTEQYF. CDR3 coding DNA: TGTGCCAGCAGGGGACAGGGGGTTACCGAGCAGTACTTC.

This clone was counted between two and nine times. The V and J genes are TRBV27 and TRBJ1-6; D is unclear. This CDR3 is built from 13 residues. Germline V CDR1 and CDR2: MNHEY, SMNVEV (reference sequence). V lost 3 bases, J lost 8 bases, and 8 bases lay in between. The CDR3 loop reads CASSFWADSPLHF. For the CDR3, the DNA is TGTGCCAGCAGTTTTTGGGCTGATTCACCCCTCCACTTT.

The chain couples TRBV6-1 to TRBJ1-2; D gene ambiguous. The CDR3 runs to 16 residues. V was shortened by 0 bases and J by 2 bases, with 13 bases between the two germline ends. The V gene's germline CDR1 is MNHNS and CDR2 SASEGT. Here the CDR3 DNA reads TGTGCCAGCAGTGAAGCCTACGGCAGGAGGAACTATGGCTACACCTTC. This translates into CASSEAYGRRNYGYTF.

The J gene is TRBJ2-3, the V gene TRBV4-1; the D is unclear. The CDR3 consists of 12 residues. V lost 0 bases, J lost 8 bases, and 6 bases lay in between. Germline V lookup: CDR1 MGHRA, CDR2 YSYEKL. CDR3 sequence reads: CASSQDRATQYF. Written as DNA, the CDR3 is TGCGCCAGCAGCCAAGATCGAGCTACGCAGTATTTT.

The chain recombines TRBV7-2 with TRBJ1-1; D may be TRBD1 (5 bases). CDR3 length: 14 residues. Trimming took 5 bases from V and 2 from J, leaving 12 bases between them. CDR1 and CDR2 from the germline V gene are SGHTA and FQGNSA. The CDR3 loop reads CASSPRTTNTEAFF. The CDR3 DNA sequence: TGTGCCAGCAGCCCCCGGACAACAAACACTGAAGCTTTCTTT.

The chain combines TRBV19 with TRBJ1-2; weak D call: TRBD1 (6 bases). In germline, CDR1 is LNHDA, CDR2 SQIVND (reference sequence). The CDR3 length is 12 residues. V was cut by 5 bases and J by 8 bases, with 12 bases left in between. CDR3 loop: CASSFRGGGYTF. In DNA, the CDR3 is TGTGCCAGTAGTTTCAGGGGAGGCGGCTACACCTTC.

The genes are TRBV6-4 and TRBJ2-1; TRBD2 matches 11 bases. The CDR3 loop spans 17 amino acids. V dropped 1 base and J dropped 7; count of bases not matched to a gene: 9. CDR1 is MRHNA and CDR2 is SNTAGT in the germline V gene. The CDR3, as DNA: TGTGCCAGCAGTGACTTAGCGGGAGGGCCGTCGTTAAATGAGCAGTTCTTC. Its protein is CASSDLAGGPSLNEQFF.

The genes are TRBV6-6 and TRBJ1-3, with D possibly matching TRBD1 (5 bases). The CDR3 contains 14 residues. Germline CDR1 and CDR2: MNHNY and SVGAGI (reference sequence). With 8 bases removed from V and 0 bases from J, the gap between germline ends came to 11 bases. DNA for the CDR3: TGTGCCAGCGGGGGGATTTCCTCTGGAAACACCATATATTTT. Translation gives CASGGISSGNTIYF.

The CDR3 sequence: CASTLIGGSGYTF. CDR3 DNA sequence: TGTGCCAGCACCCTTATAGGGGGATCCGGCTACACCTTC. The chain combines TRBV6-6 with TRBJ1-2; TRBD1 is a possible D gene (6 bases). This CDR3 is built from 13 residues. Trimming cost V 7 bases and J 8 bases, with 17 bases left between them. Germline CDR1 and CDR2: MNHNY and SVGAGI (reference sequence).

The chain couples TRBV7-9 to TRBJ2-7; D might be TRBD1 (6 bases). This CDR3 contains 15 residues. CDR1 is SEHNR and CDR2 is FQNEAQ in the germline V gene (reference sequence). V was shortened by 4 bases and J by 2 bases, with 15 bases between the two germline ends. The CDR3 loop is CASSSPDRAAYEQYF. CDR3 nucleotides: TGTGCCAGCAGCTCACCGGACAGAGCTGCCTACGAGCAGTACTTC.

The V call is TRBV6-5, the J call TRBJ2-1; D gene uncertain. From germline, CDR1 is MNHEY and CDR2 SVGAGI. V lost 1 base and J lost 10, with 5 bases in between. The CDR3 runs 11 residues. The CDR3 coding sequence is TGTGCCAGCAGTTACTACCCCGAGCAGTTCTTC. It is translated as CASSYYPEQFF.

V usage is TRBV2 and J usage is TRBJ2-7; 9 bases match TRBD2. There are 16 residues in the CDR3. Germline V gives CDR1 SNHLY, CDR2 FYNNEI. J was trimmed by 0 bases and V by 1 base; bases with no gene match: 4. The CDR3 spells CASSEVGTSLSYEQYF. Here the CDR3 DNA reads TGTGCCAGCAGTGAAGTAGGGACTAGCCTCTCCTACGAGCAGTACTTC.

A few counts support this clone. The chain carries TRBV7-6 and TRBJ2-2; the match to TRBD2 covers 8 bases. J lost 5 bases, V lost 2 bases, and 4 bases had no gene match. The CDR3 sequence is 15 residues long. The germline CDR1 and CDR2 sequences are SGHVS and FNYEAQ. In DNA form, the CDR3 reads TGTGCCAGCAGCTTAAGCGGGGGCGGAACCGGGGAGCTGTTTTTT. Residues: CASSLSGGGTGELFF.

The V call is TRBV19, the J call TRBJ1-1; D unclear. V lost 9 bases, J lost 11 bases, and 16 bases lay in between. The CDR3 covers 11 residues. Germline loops: CDR1 LNHDA, CDR2 SQIVND (reference sequence). This CDR3 reads CASSYRRVAFF. The CDR3 DNA sequence: TGTGCCAGCAGCTATAGAAGGGTGGCTTTCTTT.

The chain links TRBV19 to TRBJ2-5; possible D gene TRBD2, 6 bases. The V gene's germline CDR1 is LNHDA and CDR2 SQIVND (reference sequence). The V gene lost 5 bases and the J gene lost 2 bases, with 18 bases spanning the gap. This CDR3 has 16 amino acids. The DNA of the CDR3 is TGTGCCAGTAGTCTAGGGAGGTGGGGATTTCAAGAGACCCAGTACTTC. Its translation is CASSLGRWGFQETQYF.

This sequence joins TRBV19 and TRBJ1-4; a weak D match, TRBD1 (6 bases). Germline-derived CDR1 and CDR2 are LNHDA and SQIVND (reference sequence). CDR3 length: 15 amino acids. The ends were cut back, 5 bases at V and 4 bases at J, with 14 bases in the middle. The CDR3 sequence is CASSFQQGRNEKLFF. The CDR3 DNA reads as TGTGCCAGTAGTTTTCAACAGGGCCGTAATGAAAAACTGTTTTTT.

The V gene is TRBV11-2, the J gene TRBJ1-1; perhaps TRBD1 as D (5 bases). The CDR3 is 15 amino acids. Looked up from germline, CDR1 is SGHAT and CDR2 is FQNNGV. Trimming left V 5 bases short and J 4 bases short, with 17 bases between. The CDR3 nucleotides are TGTGCCAGCAGCAAGGAAGGGGCAGGGTTCACTGAAGCTTTCTTT. It codes for CASSKEGAGFTEAFF.

The chain recombines TRBV7-2 with TRBJ2-2; no clear D gene. This CDR3 contains 12 residues. V lost 4 bases and J 8 bases, leaving 8 bases between the germline ends. The germline CDR1 and CDR2 sequences are SGHTA and FQGNSA. CDR3 coding DNA: TGTGCCAGCAGCTCCCTCCGAGGGGAGCTGTTTTTT. The encoded protein is CASSSLRGELFF.

This rearrangement joins TRBV9 to TRBJ1-1; D might be TRBD1 (5 bases). Germline values: CDR1 SGDLS, CDR2 YYNGEE. Deletions cut 3 bases from V and 4 bases from J, with 13 bases between. The CDR3 has 14 residues. The CDR3: CASSGPGMRTEAFF. DNA for the CDR3: TGTGCCAGCAGCGGACCAGGGATGCGCACTGAAGCTTTCTTT.

The rearrangement links TRBV7-3 to TRBJ2-3; 7 bases agree with TRBD1. CDR1 is SGHTA and CDR2 is FQGTGA in the germline V gene. The CDR3 extends over 14 amino acids. The trim removed 8 bases at V and 7 bases at J, leaving 12 bases unmatched. CDR3 residues: CASAQRGGENTQYF. For the CDR3, the DNA is TGTGCCAGCGCCCAACGAGGGGGCGAAAATACGCAGTATTTT.

This chain links TRBV28 with TRBJ2-7; D is uncertain. Germline loops: CDR1 MDHEN, CDR2 SYDVKM. Trimming shortened V by 2 bases and J by 6 bases, and 8 bases separated the two germline ends. The CDR3 runs to 12 residues. CDR3 sequence reads: CASSLINLEQYF. The CDR3 region has the DNA TGTGCCAGCAGTTTAATTAATCTCGAGCAGTACTTC.

This clone was seen repeatedly, ten times or more. The chain combines TRBV5-1 with TRBJ2-7; TRBD2 matches 9 bases. J lost 0 bases, V lost 4 bases, and 5 bases had no gene match. The CDR3 runs to 15 residues. Germline lookup yields CDR1 SGHRS and CDR2 YFSETQ. DNA of the CDR3: TGCGCCAGCAGCACTAGCGGGCAGAGCTCCTACGAGCAGTACTTC. It is translated as CASSTSGQSSYEQYF.

The rearrangement joins TRBV28 to TRBJ1-2, with a tentative D call TRBD1 (6 bases). The V and J ends lost 6 bases and 8 bases respectively, with 25 bases between them. Germline CDR1 and CDR2: MDHEN and SYDVKM. The length of the CDR3 is 16 residues. The chain's CDR3 is CASSLRSTGPTTGYTF. CDR3 nucleotide sequence: TGTGCCAGCAGCCTTCGGTCGACAGGTCCCACGACGGGCTACACCTTC.

J is TRBJ1-4 and V is TRBV5-1; no firm D call. CDR3 length equals 14 residues. V lost 4 bases and J 0 bases, leaving 7 bases between the germline ends. The V gene's germline CDR1 is SGHRS and CDR2 YFSETQ. The CDR3 DNA is TGCGCCAGCAGCCCGTTATCAACTAATGAAAAACTGTTTTTT. It encodes CASSPLSTNEKLFF.

The V gene is TRBV7-8, the J gene TRBJ2-7; 7 bases agree with TRBD2. CDR1 and CDR2 (germline): SGHVS, FQNEAQ. V shed 4 bases, J shed 6 bases, and the junction held 6 bases outside the gene matches. This CDR3 contains 13 residues. The CDR3 region is CASSSAGVGEQYF. CDR3 nucleotide sequence: TGTGCCAGCAGCTCTGCGGGGGTCGGCGAGCAGTACTTC. Full variable domain (remainder filled in from reference TRBV7-8 and TRBJ2-7): GAGVSQSPRYKVAKRGQDVALRCDPISGHVSLFWYQQALGQGPEFLTYFQNEAQLDKSGLPSDRFFAERPEGSVSTLKIQRTQQEDSAVYLCASSSAGVGEQYFGPGTRLTVT.